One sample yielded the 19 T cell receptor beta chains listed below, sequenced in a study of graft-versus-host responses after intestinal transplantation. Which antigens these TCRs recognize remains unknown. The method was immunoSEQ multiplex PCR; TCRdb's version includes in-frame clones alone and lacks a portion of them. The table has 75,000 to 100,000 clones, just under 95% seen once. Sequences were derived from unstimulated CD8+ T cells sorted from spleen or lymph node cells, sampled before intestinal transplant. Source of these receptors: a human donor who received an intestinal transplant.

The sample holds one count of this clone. As DNA, the CDR3 is TGTGCCAGCAGCCCGGGACAAACCTACGAGCAGTACTTC. Its translation: CASSPGQTYEQYF. The rearrangement links TRBV11-2 to TRBJ2-7; D might be TRBD1 (6 bases). V was clipped by 5 bases and J by 2 bases, with 10 bases between them. This CDR3 contains 13 residues. Per germline, CDR1 SGHAT and CDR2 FQNNGV.

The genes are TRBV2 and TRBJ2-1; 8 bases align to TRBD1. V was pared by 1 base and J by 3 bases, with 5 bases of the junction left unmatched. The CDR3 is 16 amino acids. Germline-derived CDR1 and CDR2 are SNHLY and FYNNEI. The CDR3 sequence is CASSEDQTGVYNEQFF. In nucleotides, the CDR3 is TGTGCCAGCAGTGAAGATCAGACAGGGGTCTACAATGAGCAGTTCTTC.

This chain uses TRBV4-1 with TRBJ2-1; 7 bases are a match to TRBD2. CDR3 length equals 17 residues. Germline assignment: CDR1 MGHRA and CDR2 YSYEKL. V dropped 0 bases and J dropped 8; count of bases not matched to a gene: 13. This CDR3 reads CASSQDPRPSGIDEQFF. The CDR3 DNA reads TGCGCCAGCAGCCAAGATCCTCGGCCTAGCGGTATCGATGAGCAGTTCTTC.

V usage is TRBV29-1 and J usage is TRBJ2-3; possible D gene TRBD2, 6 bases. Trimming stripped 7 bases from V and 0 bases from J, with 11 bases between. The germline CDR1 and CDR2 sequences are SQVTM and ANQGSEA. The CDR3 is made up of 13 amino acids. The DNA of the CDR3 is TGCAGCGACAGCGGAGGGAGCACAGATACGCAGTATTTT. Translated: CSDSGGSTDTQYF.

The CDR3 sequence: CASSQTSGRANEQFF. CDR3 nucleotides: TGTGCCAGCAGCCAAACTAGCGGGAGGGCCAATGAGCAGTTCTTC. The chain is built from TRBV6-6 and TRBJ2-1, with 13 nucleotides matching TRBD2. Germline V gene sequence: CDR1 MNHNY, CDR2 SVGAGI (reference sequence). The CDR3 consists of 15 residues. Trimming took 6 bases from V and 6 from J; bases not matched to a gene: 5.

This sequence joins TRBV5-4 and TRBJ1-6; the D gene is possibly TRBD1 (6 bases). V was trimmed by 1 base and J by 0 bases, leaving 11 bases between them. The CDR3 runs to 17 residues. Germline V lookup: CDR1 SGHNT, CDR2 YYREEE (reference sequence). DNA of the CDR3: TGTGCCAGCAGCTTGACGCAGGGGAGCTCCTATAATTCACCCCTCCACTTT. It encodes CASSLTQGSSYNSPLHF. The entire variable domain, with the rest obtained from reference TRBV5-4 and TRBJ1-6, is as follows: ETGVTQSPTHLIKTRGQQVTLRCSSQSGHNTVSWYQQALGQGPQFIFQYYREEENGRGNFPPRFSGLQFPNYSSELNVNALELDDSALYLCASSLTQGSSYNSPLHFGNGTRLTVT.

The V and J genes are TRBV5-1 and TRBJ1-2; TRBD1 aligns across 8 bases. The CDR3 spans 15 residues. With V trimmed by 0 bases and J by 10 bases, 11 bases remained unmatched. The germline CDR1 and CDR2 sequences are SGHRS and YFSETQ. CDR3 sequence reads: CASSLEQGAHKDYTF. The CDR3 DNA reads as TGCGCCAGCAGCTTGGAGCAGGGGGCGCATAAGGACTACACCTTC.

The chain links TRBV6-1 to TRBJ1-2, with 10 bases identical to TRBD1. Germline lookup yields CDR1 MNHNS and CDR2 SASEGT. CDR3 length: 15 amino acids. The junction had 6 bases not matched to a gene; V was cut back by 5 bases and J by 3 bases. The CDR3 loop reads CASSLGTGVDYGYTF. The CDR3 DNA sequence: TGTGCCAGCAGTTTAGGGACAGGGGTTGACTATGGCTACACCTTC.

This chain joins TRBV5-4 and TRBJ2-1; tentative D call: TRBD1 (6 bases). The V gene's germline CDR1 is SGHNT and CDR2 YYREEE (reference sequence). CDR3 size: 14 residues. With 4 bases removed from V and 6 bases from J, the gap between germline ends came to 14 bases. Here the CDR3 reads CASSPGTSPNEQFF. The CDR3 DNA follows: TGTGCCAGCAGCCCGGGGACATCCCCCAATGAGCAGTTCTTC.

The CDR3: CASSSESGGENEQFF. CDR3 sequence (DNA): TGTGCCAGCAGCTCGGAGAGCGGGGGGGAAAATGAGCAGTTCTTC. The V gene is TRBV13, the J gene TRBJ2-1, with 10 positions matching TRBD2. The CDR3 runs to 15 residues. With 4 bases clipped from V and 7 bases from J, the junction kept 7 bases outside the gene matches. The germline gives CDR1 PRHDT, CDR2 FYEKMQ (reference sequence).

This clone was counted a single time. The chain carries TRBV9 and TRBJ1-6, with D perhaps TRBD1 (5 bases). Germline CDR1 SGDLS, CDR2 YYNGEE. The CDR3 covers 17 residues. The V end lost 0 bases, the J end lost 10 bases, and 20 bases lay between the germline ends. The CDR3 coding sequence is TGTGCCAGCAGCGTAGACCCCACCCAGGGTCGACGATCACCCCTCCACTTT. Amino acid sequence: CASSVDPTQGRRSPLHF.

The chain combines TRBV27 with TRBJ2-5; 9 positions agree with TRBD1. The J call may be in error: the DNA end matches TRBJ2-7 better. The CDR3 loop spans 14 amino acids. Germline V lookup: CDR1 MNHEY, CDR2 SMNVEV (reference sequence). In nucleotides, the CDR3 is TGTGCCAGCAGTTCCGGGACAGGGATCTACGAGCAGTACTTC. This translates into CASSSGTGIYEQYF.

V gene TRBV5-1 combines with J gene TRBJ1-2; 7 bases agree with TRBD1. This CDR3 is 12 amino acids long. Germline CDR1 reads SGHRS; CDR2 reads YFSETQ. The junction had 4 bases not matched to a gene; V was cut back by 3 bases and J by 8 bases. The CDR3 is CASSSRDRGYTF. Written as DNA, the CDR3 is TGCGCCAGCAGCTCGCGGGACAGAGGCTACACCTTC.

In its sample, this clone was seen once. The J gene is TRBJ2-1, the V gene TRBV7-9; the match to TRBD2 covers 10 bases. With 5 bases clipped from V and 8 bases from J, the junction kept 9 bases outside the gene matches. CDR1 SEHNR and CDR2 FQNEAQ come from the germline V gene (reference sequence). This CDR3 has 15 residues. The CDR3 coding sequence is TGTGCCAGCAGCAAGACGCTAGCGGGAGTTGATGAGCAGTTCTTC. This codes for CASSKTLAGVDEQFF. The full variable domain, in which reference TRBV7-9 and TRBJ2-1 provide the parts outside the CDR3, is DTGVSQNPRHKITKRGQNVTFRCDPISEHNRLYWYRQTLGQGPEFLTYFQNEAQLEKSRLLSDRFSAERPKGSFSTLEIQRTEQGDSAMYLCASSKTLAGVDEQFFGPGTRLTVL.

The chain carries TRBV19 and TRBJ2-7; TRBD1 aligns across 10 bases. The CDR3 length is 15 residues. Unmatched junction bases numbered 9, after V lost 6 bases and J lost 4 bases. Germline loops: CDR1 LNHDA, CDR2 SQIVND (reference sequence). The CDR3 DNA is TGTGCCAGTAGCATACCAGCGGGACAGGGGTACGAGCAGTACTTC. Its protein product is CASSIPAGQGYEQYF. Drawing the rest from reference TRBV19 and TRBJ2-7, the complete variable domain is DGGITQSPKYLFRKEGQNVTLSCEQNLNHDAMYWYRQDPGQGLRLIYYSQIVNDFQKGDIAEGYSVSREKKESFPLTVTSAQKNPTAFYLCASSIPAGQGYEQYFGPGTRLTVT.

Here the CDR3 reads CASSSPTGGLTEQFF. The CDR3 DNA reads TGTGCCAGCAGCTCCCCGACAGGAGGCCTAACTGAGCAGTTCTTC. The genes are TRBV7-9 and TRBJ2-1; a possible D gene is TRBD1 (6 bases). This CDR3 is 15 amino acids long. The V gene's germline CDR1 is SEHNR and CDR2 FQNEAQ (reference sequence). With 4 bases removed from V and 9 bases from J, the gap between germline ends came to 19 bases. The full variable domain, in which reference TRBV7-9 and TRBJ2-1 provide the parts outside the CDR3, is DTGVSQNPRHKITKRGQNVTFRCDPISEHNRLYWYRQTLGQGPEFLTYFQNEAQLEKSRLLSDRFSAERPKGSFSTLEIQRTEQGDSAMYLCASSSPTGGLTEQFFGPGTRLTVL.

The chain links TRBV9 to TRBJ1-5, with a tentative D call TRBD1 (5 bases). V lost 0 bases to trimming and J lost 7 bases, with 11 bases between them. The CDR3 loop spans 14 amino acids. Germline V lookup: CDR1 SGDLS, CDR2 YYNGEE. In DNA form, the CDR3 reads TGTGCCAGCAGCGTAGCGGGGGGAAAACAGCCCCAGCATTTT. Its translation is CASSVAGGKQPQHF.

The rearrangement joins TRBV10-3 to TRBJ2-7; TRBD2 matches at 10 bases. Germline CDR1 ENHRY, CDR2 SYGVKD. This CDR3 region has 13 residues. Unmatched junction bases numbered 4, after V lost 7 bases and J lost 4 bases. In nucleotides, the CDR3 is TGTGCCATCACGCCTAGCGGGAGATACGAGCAGTACTTC. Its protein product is CAITPSGRYEQYF.

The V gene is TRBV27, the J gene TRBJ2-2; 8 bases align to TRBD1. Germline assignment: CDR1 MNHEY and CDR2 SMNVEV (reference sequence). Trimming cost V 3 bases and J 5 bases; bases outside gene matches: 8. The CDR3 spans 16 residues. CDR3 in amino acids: CASSFFRTGTTGELFF. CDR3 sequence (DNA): TGTGCCAGCAGTTTCTTTCGGACAGGGACGACCGGGGAGCTGTTTTTT.